This TCR beta chain was sequenced for a study of blood T cell repertoires in COVID-19. Study-level background: Whether acute or convalescent, the COVID-19 samples came from the United States, Italy and Spain. T cells, B-cell-depleted T cells, or PBMCs provided the cDNA or gDNA that served as material.

The CDR3 runs 14 residues. Between the trimmed V and J ends, which lost 6 bases and 2 bases, there was a span of 13 bases. Germline V gives CDR1 MNHEY, CDR2 SVGEGT. Original processing methods: Nucleated cell number was recorded as an estimate derived from reference gene primer amplification. Assay used: immunoSEQ multiplex PCR; TCRdb lists only in-frame clones, some missing. For V, J and clone size, that table is used; D and trimming come from the DNA. The data show roughly 250,000 clones, with more than 70% seen just once and 2.1% held by the top ten. This clone is a singleton in its sample. The source of this sequence is a woman aged 40 to 49 who had recovered from COVID-19. The chain links TRBV6-2 or TRBV6-3 to TRBJ2-5, with a possible D match to TRBD1 (6 bases). The specimen was peripheral blood. Here the CDR3 reads CASSWKDRQETQYF. In DNA, the CDR3 is TGTGCCAGCAGCTGGAAGGACAGACAAGAGACCCAGTACTTC.